Shown below are 2 T cell receptor beta chains from a single sample sequenced in a study of T-cell reconstitution after alpha-beta-depleted transplantation in children. TCRbeta library preparation incorporated unique molecular identifiers. TCRdb reprocessed the PCR reads via MiXCR and lists one record per CDR3 protein. The table has approximately 220,000 distinct CDR3 sequences, approximately 17% seen once. Material: PBMCs, mostly from graft donor cells, obtained 360 days after TCRalphabeta/CD19-depleted stem cell transplant. All receptors derive from a male patient between 2 and 15 years old who had a stem cell transplant for acute lymphoblastic leukemia, so the T cells may come from the graft donor.

The chain has TRBV18 and TRBJ1-1; no reliable D call. Trimming took off 5 bases at V and 1 base at J, with 14 bases between the two ends. The CDR3 runs to 15 residues. CDR1 is KGHSH and CDR2 is LQKENI in the germline V gene. The CDR3 DNA reads TGTGCCAGCTCAGCAACAAGAAGAGAGAACACTGAAGCTTTCTTT. This sequence encodes CASSATRRENTEAFF.

There are a few counts of this clonotype. This chain uses TRBV18 with TRBJ2-2; maybe TRBD2 (6 bases). This CDR3 spans 17 amino acids. The ends were cut back, 4 bases at V and 4 bases at J, with 19 bases in the middle. Per the germline V gene, CDR1 is KGHSH and CDR2 is LQKENI. This CDR3 reads CASSLPGLPLFTGELFF. The DNA of the CDR3 is TGTGCCAGCTCACTACCGGGACTTCCTTTATTCACCGGGGAGCTGTTTTTT.